This TCR beta chain was obtained from a study of neoadjuvant anti-PD-1 for oral cavity cancer. Study-wide results and caveats: Non-responders to neoadjuvant nivolumab had significantly more clonal PBMC T cells than responders.

Within the sample, this clone is medium-sized. The antigen is not known. CDR1 is SNHLY, CDR2 FYNNEI, per germline. The V end was cut by 3 bases, the J end by 8 bases, with 14 bases between. CDR3 length equals 14 residues. Assay used: immunoSEQ multiplex PCR; TCRdb lists only in-frame clones, some missing. The sample yields approximately 16,000 clones, around two thirds seen once. The chain couples TRBV2 to TRBJ1-5; D is ambiguous. The origin of this receptor is a person aged 35 to 85 with oral cavity squamous cell carcinoma. This specimen was PBMCs, taken before nivolumab (anti-PD-1) treatment. This chain's CDR3 is CASSEGRNGEPQHF. As DNA, the CDR3 is TGTGCCAGCAGTGAGGGTCGGAACGGGGAGCCCCAGCATTTT.